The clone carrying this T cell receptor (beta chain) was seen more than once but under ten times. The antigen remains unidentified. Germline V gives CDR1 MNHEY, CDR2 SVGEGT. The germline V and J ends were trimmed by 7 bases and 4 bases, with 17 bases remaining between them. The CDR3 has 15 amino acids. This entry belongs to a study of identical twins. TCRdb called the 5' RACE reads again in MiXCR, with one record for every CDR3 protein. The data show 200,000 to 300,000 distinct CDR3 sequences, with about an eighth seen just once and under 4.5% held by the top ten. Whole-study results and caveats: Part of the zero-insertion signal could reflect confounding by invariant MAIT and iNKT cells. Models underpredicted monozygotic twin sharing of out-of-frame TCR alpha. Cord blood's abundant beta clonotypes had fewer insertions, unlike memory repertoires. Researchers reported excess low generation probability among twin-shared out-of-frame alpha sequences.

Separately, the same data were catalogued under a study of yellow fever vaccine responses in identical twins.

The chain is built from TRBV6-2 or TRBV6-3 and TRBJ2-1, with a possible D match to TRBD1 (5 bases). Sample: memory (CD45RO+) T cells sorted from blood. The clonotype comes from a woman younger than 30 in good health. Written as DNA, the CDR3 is TGTGCCAGCACCCCCCAGGGATTGGAGTACAATGAGCAGTTCTTC. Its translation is CASTPQGLEYNEQFF.